This paragraph covers one T cell receptor (beta chain) sequence. The antigen is undetermined. The entry originates in a study of human T cells and chemical hapten exposure. In the study overall: Scalp application of diphenylcyclopropenone was performed weekly in patients across the entire roughly 23-week study.

As for time point: pre-sensitization, week 0. This sample's treatment: therapeutic diphenylcyclopropenone sensitization with weekly scalp DPC. Overall study results and limits: No alteration of TCRs above 1 in 1000 frequency was seen with DPC sensitization.

One entry per CDR3 protein, called by TCRdb with MiXCR from the RACE reads. The sample lists 280,000 or so distinct CDR3 sequences, around 7.3% seen once, with 1.2% in the top ten. This clonotype originated in a man aged 18 to 35 with alopecia areata. Some clones in this sample may be carry-over from other donors' samples. The sequences come from whole blood, collected in connection with sensitization to the hapten diphenylcyclopropenone (DPC).

CDR3: CASSYRRVSDTGELFF. The CDR3 DNA reads as TGTGCCAGCAGTTACCGCAGGGTTTCGGACACCGGGGAGCTGTTTTTT. The V and J genes are TRBV6-6 and TRBJ2-2; a weak D match, TRBD1 (5 bases). Germline V gene sequence: CDR1 MNHNY, CDR2 SVGAGI (reference sequence). V gave up 2 bases and J gave up 3 bases, with 13 bases separating them. CDR3 length equals 16 residues.